This is a list of T cell receptor beta chains from one sample in a study of T-cell memory formation after mild COVID-19. TCRdb called the 5' RACE reads again in MiXCR, with one record for every CDR3 protein. The data show fewer than 650,000 distinct CDR3 sequences, approximately 15% seen once. Sequencing was performed on PBMCs or a T cell subset sorted from them (not recorded which). These TCRs come from an adult woman who had mild COVID-19 (a few samples of this study predate the infection). Cell type and time point are not known. The CDR3 runs from the conserved cysteine through the conserved F or W. Fields, in order: D gene, J gene, clone size, V gene, CDR3 DNA, CDR3 protein. D genes are given only for firm matches. Size values are once, few and many counts, or a class for expanded clones, and some rows have none.

NA,TRBJ1-1,few,TRBV7-3,TGTGCCAGCAGCTACTATAGCCTGTTCGATGAAGCTTTCTTT,CASSYYSLFDEAFF
TRBD2,TRBJ2-3,many,TRBV12-3/TRBV12-4,TGTGCCAGCAGTTTATTAGCGGGAAACGCAGATACGCAGTATTTT,CASSLLAGNADTQYF
NA,TRBJ2-1,NA,TRBV9,TGTGCCAGCAGCCCCGCTTGGGGTGGATACAATGAGCAGTTCTTC,CASSPAWGGYNEQFF
NA,TRBJ2-1,few,TRBV30,TGTGCCTGGAGTGTACTCTACAGGTCGGTCCCCAATGAGCAGTTCTTC,CAWSVLYRSVPNEQFF
TRBD1,TRBJ1-2,NA,TRBV20-1,TGCAGTCCAGGACAGGGAGCTAACTATGGCTACACCTTC,CSPGQGANYGYTF
NA,TRBJ2-5,NA,TRBV7-2,TGTGCCAGCAGATTAGGGGGCGGGAGTTCGGAGACCCAGTACTTC,CASRLGGGSSETQYF
TRBD1,TRBJ1-1,NA,TRBV24-1,TGTGCCACCAGTGACGGACAGGGGGAGAACACTGAAGCTTTCTTT,CATSDGQGENTEAFF
TRBD2,TRBJ2-3,NA,TRBV20-1,TGCAGTGCTAGGGGACTAAGCACAGATACGCAGTATTTT,CSARGLSTDTQYF
NA,TRBJ1-4,few,TRBV11-2,TGTGCCAGCAGCCCCTCGGACGAAAAACTGTTTTTT,CASSPSDEKLFF
NA,TRBJ2-7,many,TRBV3-1,TGTGCCAGCAGCCAAGATCGAGACTACGAGCAGTACTTC,CASSQDRDYEQYF
NA,TRBJ2-4,NA,TRBV20-1,TGCAGTGCTAGAGATCCGCGGGGCGTTTTGAACATTCAGTACTTC,CSARDPRGVLNIQYF
NA,TRBJ1-1,few,TRBV5-4,TGTGCCAGCAGCCTCGGGGTGGCTGAAGCTTTCTTT,CASSLGVAEAFF
NA,TRBJ2-7,NA,TRBV24-1,TGTGCCACCAGTGATTTGCGCAGTTTCGAGCAGTACTTC,CATSDLRSFEQYF
TRBD1,TRBJ1-2,NA,TRBV5-5,TGTGCCAGCACCCTACAGGGGGCGGGCTATGGCTACACCTTC,CASTLQGAGYGYTF
TRBD2,TRBJ2-2,NA,TRBV6-2/TRBV6-3,TGTGCCAGCAGTTACCCAGGCTCTAGCGGGGGGTTTCCGTCGAACACCGGGGAGCTGTTTTTT,CASSYPGSSGGFPSNTGELFF
TRBD2,TRBJ2-5,few,TRBV7-2,TGTGCCAGCAGCTTAGGAGGGACTAGCCGGTCAGGGACCCAGTACTTC,CASSLGGTSRSGTQYF
NA,TRBJ1-1,NA,TRBV6-1,TGTGCCAGCAGTGAAGCGCAGGGCGGGAGCACTGAAGCTTTCTTT,CASSEAQGGSTEAFF